The present T cell receptor beta chain was sequenced within a study of T cell responses to AZD1222 COVID-19 vaccine. Study as a whole: Investigators merged groups given second doses at roughly 4 or roughly 12 weeks. Study results and limitations: The study found vaccine-associated CD4 TCRs spanning spike, dominant at 160-218 and 743-854. Reportedly, nearly half of unique spike TCRs recognized epitopes outside B.1.351/B.1.1.7 mutations. Repertoire collection took place solely once the T cell response had peaked.

As concerns this clone: Its antigen is not identified.

Produced via immunoSEQ multiplex PCR; TCRdb's table is partial and in-frame only. The repertoire includes 130,000 or so clones, about 86% of them detected once, and about 12% sits in the top ten. CDR3 length: 14 residues. The V gene's germline CDR1 is SGHRS and CDR2 YFSETQ. V lost 4 bases and J lost 4; bases outside the gene matches: 7. This sequence originates from an adult in good health. Specimen: peripheral blood, collected on day 0 of AZD1222 vaccination. The chain couples TRBV5-1 to TRBJ2-5; TRBD1 aligns across 7 bases. DNA for the CDR3: TGCGCCAGCAGCCAACCGACAGGGACAGAGACCCAGTACTTC. This sequence encodes CASSQPTGTETQYF.